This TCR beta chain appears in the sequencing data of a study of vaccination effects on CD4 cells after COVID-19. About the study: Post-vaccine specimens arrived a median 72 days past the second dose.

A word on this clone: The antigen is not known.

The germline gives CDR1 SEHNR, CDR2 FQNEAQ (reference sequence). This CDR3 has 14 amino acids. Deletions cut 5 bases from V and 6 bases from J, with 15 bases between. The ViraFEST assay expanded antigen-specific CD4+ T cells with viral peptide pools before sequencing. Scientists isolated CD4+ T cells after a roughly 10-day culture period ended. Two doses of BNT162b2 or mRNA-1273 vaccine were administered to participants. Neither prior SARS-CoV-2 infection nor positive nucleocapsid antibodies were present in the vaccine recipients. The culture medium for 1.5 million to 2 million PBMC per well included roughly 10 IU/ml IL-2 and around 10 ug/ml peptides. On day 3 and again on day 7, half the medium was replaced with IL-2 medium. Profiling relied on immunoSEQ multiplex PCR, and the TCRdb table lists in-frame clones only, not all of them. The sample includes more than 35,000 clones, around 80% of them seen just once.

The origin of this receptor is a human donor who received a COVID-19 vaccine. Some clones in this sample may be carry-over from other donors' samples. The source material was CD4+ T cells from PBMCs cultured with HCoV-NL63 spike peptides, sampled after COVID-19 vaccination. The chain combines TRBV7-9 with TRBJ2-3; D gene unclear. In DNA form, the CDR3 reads TGTGCCAGCAGCCTTACCGACCCCTGGGATACGCAGTATTTT. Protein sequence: CASSLTDPWDTQYF.